The rows below give T cell receptor beta chains drawn from one sample of a study of cytomegalovirus exposure and HLA in healthy donors. Sequenced by immunoSEQ multiplex PCR; TCRdb stores in-frame clones only, minus some. The profile shows approximately 150,000 clones, approximately 84% of them singletons. The sequenced material came from PBMCs. The receptors come from a woman in her fifties or sixties in good health and CMV-seropositive. Both conserved end residues are part of each CDR3.

j_call: TRBJ2-2
v_call: TRBV9
cdr3_aa: CASSTYSSGTGELFF

j_call: TRBJ1-5
v_call: TRBV7-9
cdr3_aa: CASSSDSYSNQPQHF

j_call: TRBJ2-2
v_call: TRBV19
cdr3_aa: CASSTLAAGELFF

j_call: TRBJ2-2
v_call: TRBV5-4
cdr3_aa: CASSLAGTGKAGELFF

j_call: TRBJ1-3
v_call: TRBV7-2
cdr3_aa: CASSLRPLGDSGNTIYF

j_call: TRBJ2-7
v_call: TRBV5-6
cdr3_aa: CASSLPWGGDEQYF

j_call: TRBJ2-1
v_call: TRBV29-1
cdr3_aa: CSVVGTGFANEQFF

j_call: TRBJ2-3
v_call: TRBV6-1
cdr3_aa: CASSEFGTDTQYF

j_call: TRBJ2-7
v_call: TRBV21-1
cdr3_aa: CASSKEGQRAYEQYF

j_call: TRBJ2-7
v_call: TRBV5-4
cdr3_aa: CASSPGERSSYEQYF

j_call: TRBJ2-3
v_call: TRBV7-2
cdr3_aa: CASSLGLFPDTQYF

j_call: TRBJ2-7
v_call: TRBV28
cdr3_aa: CASSFPHNSYEQYF

j_call: TRBJ2-5
v_call: TRBV9
cdr3_aa: CASSVRSRGETQYF

j_call: TRBJ2-7
v_call: TRBV28
cdr3_aa: CASRKTSGGLYEQYF

j_call: TRBJ2-1
v_call: TRBV9
cdr3_aa: CASSVYGTSGNEQFF

j_call: TRBJ2-3
v_call: TRBV14
cdr3_aa: CASSQLPGLAGAGGTDTQYF

j_call: TRBJ2-3
v_call: TRBV11-3
cdr3_aa: CASSPGLAGGLKDTQYF

j_call: TRBJ1-3
v_call: TRBV7-2
cdr3_aa: CASSYVLRQTGNTIYF

j_call: TRBJ2-2
v_call: TRBV7-3
cdr3_aa: CASSPTLQGTGELFF

j_call: TRBJ1-1
v_call: TRBV29-1
cdr3_aa: CSSTKRQGPGTEAFF

j_call: TRBJ2-1
v_call: TRBV7-9
cdr3_aa: CASSPRWQASAGGEQFF

j_call: TRBJ1-4
v_call: TRBV4-3
cdr3_aa: CASSQTHTGTKREKLFF

j_call: TRBJ2-5
v_call: TRBV7-2
cdr3_aa: CASSLTGTSGRNGETQYF

j_call: NA
v_call: TRBV6-6
cdr3_aa: CASSYVQGSSYEQYF

j_call: TRBJ2-1
v_call: TRBV9
cdr3_aa: CASSVEVGRAYNEQFF

j_call: TRBJ1-4
v_call: TRBV5-6
cdr3_aa: CASSLVVESGGEKLFF

j_call: TRBJ2-7
v_call: TRBV12-2
cdr3_aa: CASRLASSGYEQYF

j_call: TRBJ1-5
v_call: TRBV7-9
cdr3_aa: CASSFGDQPQHF

j_call: TRBJ1-3
v_call: TRBV10-3
cdr3_aa: CAIGAEARLSGNTIYF

j_call: TRBJ2-4
v_call: TRBV27
cdr3_aa: CASRTGAKNIQYF

j_call: TRBJ1-4
v_call: TRBV4-1
cdr3_aa: CASSQEISLGGELFF

j_call: TRBJ2-2
v_call: TRBV5-1
cdr3_aa: CASSLGRTGELFF

j_call: TRBJ2-7
v_call: TRBV28
cdr3_aa: CASSLTSGRAQGYF

j_call: TRBJ1-4
v_call: TRBV4-1
cdr3_aa: CASSQGGDLNEKLFF

j_call: TRBJ1-1
v_call: TRBV10-3
cdr3_aa: CAIRNRGEDTEAFF

j_call: TRBJ1-1
v_call: TRBV28
cdr3_aa: CASSSLTGGTEAFF

j_call: TRBJ2-7
v_call: TRBV10-3
cdr3_aa: CAISETSGSYEQYF

j_call: TRBJ2-1
v_call: TRBV9
cdr3_aa: CASSVEGFEQFF

j_call: TRBJ2-7
v_call: TRBV18
cdr3_aa: CASSPVLGLAGTTAYEQYF

j_call: TRBJ1-4
v_call: TRBV4-3
cdr3_aa: CASSQDRGEPNEKLFF

j_call: TRBJ1-2
v_call: TRBV28
cdr3_aa: CASSLRGGDPSNYGYTF

j_call: TRBJ2-7
v_call: TRBV18
cdr3_aa: CASSPLGQHPYEQYF

j_call: TRBJ1-5
v_call: TRBV21-1
cdr3_aa: CASSKVITQYQPQHF

j_call: TRBJ2-7
v_call: TRBV11-3
cdr3_aa: CASSLAGGSYEQYF